This TCR beta chain is from a study of blood T cell repertoires in COVID-19. For the study at large: COVID-19 samples collected from the United States, Italy and Spain covered acute and convalescent phases. The cDNA or gDNA used as material had been derived from T cells, B-cell-depleted T cells, or PBMCs.

Germline-derived CDR1 and CDR2 are SGHTA and FQGNSA. Losses at the gene ends were 5 bases for V and 1 base for J; bases not matched to a gene: 9. The CDR3 sequence is 16 residues long. In the source study's methods: For nucleated cells, counts were estimated from reference gene primer amplification. Assay: immunoSEQ multiplex PCR; the TCRdb copy retains only in-frame clones and omits some. V and J calls plus clone size are reproduced from that table; the DNA served to infer D and trimming. The sample lists 270,000 or so clones; around 89% were seen once. The receptor's source is a middle-aged man with acute or convalescent COVID-19. Sequencing was done on a sample of peripheral blood. V usage is TRBV7-2 and J usage is TRBJ1-2; TRBD1 aligns across 8 bases. The CDR3 spells CASSPRQGAFNYGYTF. CDR3 nucleotides: TGTGCCAGCAGCCCGCGTCAGGGGGCGTTTAACTATGGCTACACCTTC.